This T cell receptor beta chain was sequenced for a study of T cell repertoires in cytomegalovirus infection. Study information: Use of recently identified HLA-C-restricted and well-studied HLA-B-restricted CMV epitopes was part of the study. In public TCR beta signatures, there were indications of both CMV infection and matching HLA type. Study-level findings and limits: CMV-specific TCR beta clonotypes restricted by HLA-C dominated the ex vivo response.

Germline CDR1 ENHRY, CDR2 SYGVKD. The CDR3 spans 20 residues. Deletions cut 4 bases from V and 0 bases from J, with 25 bases between. Of note for this clonotype: What it binds is unknown.

Using its own MiXCR run on the reads, TCRdb lists one record per CDR3 protein. The sample consists of around 750,000 distinct CDR3 sequences, about 30% of them appearing once. The sequence came from a human donor in good health (CMV status not recorded). Some clones in this sample may be carry-over from other donors' samples. The chain recombines TRBV10-3 with TRBJ2-1; D is unclear. Material: cultured CD8+ T cells from PBMCs, obtained from culture after CMV antigen stimulation. The CDR3 spells CAISGDPRGVTRPSYNEQFF. In DNA, the CDR3 is TGTGCCATCAGTGGCGACCCTCGCGGCGTTACCAGACCCTCCTACAATGAGCAGTTCTTC.